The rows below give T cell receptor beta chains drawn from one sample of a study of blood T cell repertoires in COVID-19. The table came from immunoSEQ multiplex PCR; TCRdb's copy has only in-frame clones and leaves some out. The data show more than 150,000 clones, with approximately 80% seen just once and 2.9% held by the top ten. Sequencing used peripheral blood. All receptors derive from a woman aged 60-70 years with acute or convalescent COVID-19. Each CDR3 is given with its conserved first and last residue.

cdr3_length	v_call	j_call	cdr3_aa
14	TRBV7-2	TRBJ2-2	CASSPGQSTGELFF
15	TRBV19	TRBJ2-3	CASSIRDRVADTQYF
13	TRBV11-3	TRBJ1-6	CASKRRENSPLHF
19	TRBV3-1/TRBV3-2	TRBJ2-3	CASSQSFSGGGMGTDTQYF
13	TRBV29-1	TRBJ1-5	CSVGQGGNQPQHF
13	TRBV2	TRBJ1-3	CASSPSTGSTIYF
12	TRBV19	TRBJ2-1	CASRAGGLEQFF
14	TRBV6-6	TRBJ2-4	CASSYPGVKNIQYF
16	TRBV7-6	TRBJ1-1	CASSPLEDAYNTEAFF
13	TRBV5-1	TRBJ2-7	CASSLVPGYEQYF
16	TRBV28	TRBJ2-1	CASSLWGGGAPNEQFF
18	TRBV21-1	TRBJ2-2	CASSKGYTGTRDTGELFF
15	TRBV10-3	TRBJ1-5	CAISGGQGAAQPQHF
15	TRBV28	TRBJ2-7	CASSDNRDSTYEQYF
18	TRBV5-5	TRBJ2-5	CASSLISSGGYNSWTQYF
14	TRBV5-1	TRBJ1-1	CASSTGGKNTEAFF
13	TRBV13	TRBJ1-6	CASSVRDRSTLHF
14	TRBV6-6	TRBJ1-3	CPSSYRDSGNTIYF
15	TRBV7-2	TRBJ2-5	CASSLGRGGQETQYF
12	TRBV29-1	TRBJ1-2	CSAAAGNYGYTF
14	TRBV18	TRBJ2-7	CASSPPDRRGEQYF
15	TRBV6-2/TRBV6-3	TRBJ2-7	CASSVSGEGSYEQYF
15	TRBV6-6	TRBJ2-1	CASSLGQGDGNEQFF
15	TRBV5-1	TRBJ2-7	CASSLHRGQGYEQYF
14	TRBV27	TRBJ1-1	CASSPGQMNTEAFF
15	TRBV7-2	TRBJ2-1	CASSLTRDSYNEQFF
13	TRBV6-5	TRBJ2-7	CASSRLATYEQYF
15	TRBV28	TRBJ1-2	CASRTDRLRGYGYTF
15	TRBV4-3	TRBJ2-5	CASSQLTGGEETQYF
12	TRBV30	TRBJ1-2	CAWQQVNYGYTF
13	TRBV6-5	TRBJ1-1	CASTDRTNTEAFF
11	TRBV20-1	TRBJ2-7	CSAAQGYEQYF
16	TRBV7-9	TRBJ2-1	CASSRRGNKGYNEQFF
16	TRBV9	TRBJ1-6	CASSAGQGARNSPLHF
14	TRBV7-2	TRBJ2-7	CASSQRGGTHEQYF
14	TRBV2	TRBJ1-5	CASTKTATNQPQHF
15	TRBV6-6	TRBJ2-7	CASSYSNQGTYEQYF
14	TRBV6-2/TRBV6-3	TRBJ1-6	CASSRDSQNSPLHF
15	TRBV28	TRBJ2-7	CASSYPGTGGYEQYF
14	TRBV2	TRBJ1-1	CASSHGGGLKGAFF
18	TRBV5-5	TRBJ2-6	CASSLLWTGGAGANVLTF
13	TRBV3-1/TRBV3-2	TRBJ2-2	CASSQTGTGELFF
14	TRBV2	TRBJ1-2	CASSQQGSDYGYTF
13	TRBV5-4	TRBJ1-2	CASSPGQDYGYTF
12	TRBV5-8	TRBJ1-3	CASSPPAGTIYF
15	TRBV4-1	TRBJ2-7	CASSQDRGQILEQYF
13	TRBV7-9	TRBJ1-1	CASSLRDATEAFF
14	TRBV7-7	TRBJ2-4	CASSLGPGENIQYF
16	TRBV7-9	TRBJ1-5	CASSRATGNSNQPQHF
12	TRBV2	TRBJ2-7	CASSGTGGEQYF
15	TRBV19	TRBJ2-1	CASSVTGGSYNEQFF
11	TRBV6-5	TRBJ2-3	CASRATDTQYF
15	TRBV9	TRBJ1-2	CASSINSGGRYGYTF
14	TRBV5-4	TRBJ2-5	CASSLKDRQETQYF
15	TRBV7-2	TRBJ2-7	CASSLQGTGGHEQYF
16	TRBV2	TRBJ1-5	CASSEANPPGNQPQHF
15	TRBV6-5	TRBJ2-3	CASRRTLYSTDTQYF